Following are 2 T cell receptor beta chains from one sample sequenced in a study of CD8 T cells in Susac syndrome. With random hexamers, roughly 0.45 to 1 ug RNA was reverse transcribed. TCRdb reprocessed the immunoSEQ multiplex PCR reads with MiXCR, giving one entry per CDR3 protein. The table includes under 150,000 distinct CDR3 sequences, roughly 94% detected once. The material sequenced was CD8+ T cells from PBMCs. The receptors stem from a human donor in good health.

The chain combines TRBV9 with TRBJ2-1, with 7 bases fitting TRBD2. CDR1 is SGDLS, CDR2 YYNGEE, per germline. The V and J ends lost 0 bases and 1 base, in that order; junction bases with no gene match: 4. The CDR3 runs 16 residues. The DNA of the CDR3 is TGTGCCAGCAGCGTAGGCGGGAGTACGTCCTACAATGAGCAGTTCTTC. Translating gives CASSVGGSTSYNEQFF.

The V call is TRBV18, the J call TRBJ2-1; D is possibly TRBD2 (5 bases). V was trimmed by 0 bases and J by 10 bases, leaving 10 bases between them. The CDR3 spans 13 residues. Per germline, CDR1 KGHSH and CDR2 LQKENI. For the CDR3, the DNA is TGTGCCAGCTCACCACCGGGGAGCAACGAGCAGTTCTTC. Protein: CASSPPGSNEQFF.